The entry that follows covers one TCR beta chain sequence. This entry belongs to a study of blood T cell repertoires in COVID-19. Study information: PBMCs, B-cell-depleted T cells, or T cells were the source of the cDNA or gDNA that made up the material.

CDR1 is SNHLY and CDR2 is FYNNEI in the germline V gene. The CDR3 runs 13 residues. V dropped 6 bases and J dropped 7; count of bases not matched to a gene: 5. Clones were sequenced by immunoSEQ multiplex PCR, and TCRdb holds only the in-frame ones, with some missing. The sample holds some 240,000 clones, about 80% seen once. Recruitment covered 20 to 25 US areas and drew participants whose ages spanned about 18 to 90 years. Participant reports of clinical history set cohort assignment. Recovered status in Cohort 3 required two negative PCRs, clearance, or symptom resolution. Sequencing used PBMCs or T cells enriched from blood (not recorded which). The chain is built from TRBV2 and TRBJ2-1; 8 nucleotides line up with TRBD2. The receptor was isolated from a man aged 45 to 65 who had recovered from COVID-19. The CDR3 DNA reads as TGTGCCAGCAGGGGAGCGGGGGTGAATGAGCAGTTCTTC. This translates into CASRGAGVNEQFF.